The 32 T cell receptor beta chains reported below all come from one sample, sequenced in a study of blood T cell repertoires in COVID-19. Generated by immunoSEQ multiplex PCR, the TCRdb table keeps only in-frame clones and is missing some. The sample contains 90,000 to 110,000 clones, about 80% of which appear only once. Sequencing was done on a sample of peripheral blood. The receptors shown here come from a woman aged 65 to 85 with acute or convalescent COVID-19.

This sequence joins TRBV7-9 and TRBJ1-1; 7 nucleotides agree with TRBD1. V gave up 4 bases and J gave up 1 base; unmatched junction bases: 0. CDR3 length equals 13 residues. Germline loops: CDR1 SEHNR, CDR2 FQNEAQ (reference sequence). This CDR3 is CASSWDRNTEAFF. In DNA, the CDR3 is TGTGCCAGCAGCTGGGACAGGAACACTGAAGCTTTCTTT.

The rearrangement links TRBV11-2 to TRBJ2-2, with 7 bases matching TRBD1. The CDR3 runs 15 residues. Germline trimming cut 3 bases from V and 1 base from J; bases unmatched to any gene: 2. Germline CDR1 SGHAT, CDR2 FQNNGV. In nucleotides, the CDR3 is TGTGCCAGCAGCTTCAGGGGGTGGAACACCGGGGAGCTGTTTTTT. Residues: CASSFRGWNTGELFF. The whole variable domain, remainder taken from reference TRBV11-2 and TRBJ2-2, is EAGVAQSPRYKIIEKRQSVAFWCNPISGHATLYWYQQILGQGPKLLIQFQNNGVVDDSQLPKDRFSAERLKGVDSTLKIQPAKLEDSAVYLCASSFRGWNTGELFFGEGSRLTVL.

This chain links TRBV19 with TRBJ1-1; 7 bases agree with TRBD1. There are 14 residues in the CDR3. Trimming at V came to 4 bases and at J to 2 bases, leaving 4 bases not matched to a gene. The germline V gene has CDR1 LNHDA and CDR2 SQIVND (reference sequence). Here the CDR3 reads CASSTDRLNTEAFF. In DNA, the CDR3 is TGTGCCAGTAGTACGGACAGGTTAAACACTGAAGCTTTCTTT.

The rearrangement joins TRBV6-5 to TRBJ2-3; TRBD2 matches 7 bases. Trimming cost V 6 bases and J 1 base; bases outside gene matches: 4. Germline-derived CDR1 and CDR2 are MNHEY and SVGAGI. The CDR3 length is 14 residues. The CDR3 DNA is TGTGCCAGCAGGCCCCGGGGGGGCACAGATACGCAGTATTTT. Translation: CASRPRGGTDTQYF.

The J gene is TRBJ2-5, the V gene TRBV5-8, with D tentatively TRBD1 (6 bases). The CDR3 contains 16 residues. Germline assignment: CDR1 SGHTS and CDR2 YDEGEE. Trimming removed 1 base from V and 2 bases from J, with 15 bases in between. DNA for the CDR3: TGTGCCAGCAGCTTGCCTACAGGGATGGGGCAAGAGACCCAGTACTTC. Its protein product is CASSLPTGMGQETQYF.

The rearrangement links TRBV5-4 to TRBJ2-7, with TRBD2 as a possible D gene (5 bases). The CDR3 is 14 residues long. Deletions cut 4 bases from V and 0 bases from J, with 11 bases between. Germline lookup yields CDR1 SGHNT and CDR2 YYREEE (reference sequence). CDR3 nucleotides: TGTGCCAGCAGCCTCCTTAGCGACTCCTACGAGCAGTACTTC. Amino acid sequence: CASSLLSDSYEQYF. Full variable domain (rest looked up from reference TRBV5-4 and TRBJ2-7): ETGVTQSPTHLIKTRGQQVTLRCSSQSGHNTVSWYQQALGQGPQFIFQYYREEENGRGNFPPRFSGLQFPNYSSELNVNALELDDSALYLCASSLLSDSYEQYFGPGTRLTVT.

This rearrangement joins TRBV5-6 to TRBJ2-7, with D uncertain. The CDR3 runs 14 residues. V was trimmed by 0 bases and J by 0 bases, leaving 7 bases between them. The germline gives CDR1 SGHDT, CDR2 YYEEEE. The CDR3 reads CASSLDPSSYEQYF. CDR3 bases: TGTGCCAGCAGCTTGGATCCGAGCTCCTACGAGCAGTACTTC.

This rearrangement joins TRBV12-5 to TRBJ2-3; 7 nucleotides agree with TRBD1. With 6 bases clipped from V and 3 bases from J, the junction kept 15 bases outside the gene matches. The CDR3 is made up of 17 amino acids. Germline V gene lookup returns CDR1 LGHNT and CDR2 FRNRAP. The CDR3 region has the DNA TGTGCTAGTGGCCCGGGTTACCCAGGGGGATTAACAGATACGCAGTATTTT. This encodes CASGPGYPGGLTDTQYF.

This chain joins TRBV12-3 or TRBV12-4 and TRBJ1-2; D may be TRBD1 (6 bases). V was clipped by 6 bases and J by 2 bases, with 10 bases between them. This CDR3 has 13 amino acids. The DNA of the CDR3 is TGTGCCAGCAGAAGCAGGGGAAACTATGGCTACACCTTC. This translates into CASRSRGNYGYTF.

V is TRBV28 and J is TRBJ1-1; 7 positions match TRBD1. Germline-derived CDR1 and CDR2 are MDHEN and SYDVKM. Trimming took 5 bases from V and 9 from J; bases not matched to a gene: 15. This CDR3 contains 15 residues. For the CDR3, the DNA is TGTGCCAGCAGTCCCGGGACAGTCCGAACCACCCAAGCTTTCTTT. The encoded protein is CASSPGTVRTTQAFF.

V gene TRBV2 combines with J gene TRBJ1-2; tentative D call: TRBD1 (6 bases). Germline V gene data show CDR1 as SNHLY and CDR2 as FYNNEI. The CDR3 totals 14 residues. The ends were cut back, 0 bases at V and 7 bases at J, with 12 bases in the middle. The CDR3 is CASSEAPRGGGYTF. The DNA of the CDR3 is TGTGCCAGCAGTGAAGCGCCCAGAGGGGGTGGCTACACCTTC.

The chain employs TRBV18 and TRBJ2-7; TRBD1 matches at 8 bases. V was clipped by 5 bases and J by 1 base; unmatched bases: 7. This CDR3 is built from 15 residues. The V gene's germline CDR1 is KGHSH and CDR2 LQKENI. For the CDR3, the DNA is TGTGCCAGCTCAGCCGGGACAGGCCCTTCCTACGAGCAGTACTTC. Protein: CASSAGTGPSYEQYF. The full variable domain, completed using reference TRBV18 and TRBJ2-7, is NAGVMQNPRHLVRRRGQEARLRCSPMKGHSHVYWYRQLPEEGLKFMVYLQKENIIDESGMPKERFSAEFPKEGPSILRIQQVVRGDSAAYFCASSAGTGPSYEQYFGPGTRLTVT.

The chain recombines TRBV18 with TRBJ1-1; no reliable D call. Germline V gene data show CDR1 as KGHSH and CDR2 as LQKENI. V lost 2 bases to trimming and J lost 6 bases, with 13 bases between them. This CDR3 region has 14 residues. In DNA, the CDR3 is TGTGCCAGCTCACCATCATATAGAGGAGCTGAAGCTTTCTTT. Its translation is CASSPSYRGAEAFF.

This chain connects TRBV28 to TRBJ1-4; D not certain. CDR3 length: 14 residues. V was clipped by 2 bases and J by 0 bases, with 4 bases between them. Germline CDR1 is MDHEN and CDR2 is SYDVKM. The CDR3 is CASSLLATNEKLFF. For the CDR3, the DNA is TGTGCCAGCAGTTTACTTGCAACTAATGAAAAACTGTTTTTT.

This clone showed up just a few times. V and J are TRBV6-5 and TRBJ2-2; 7 bases line up with TRBD2. The CDR3 loop spans 14 amino acids. The V segment lost 6 bases and the J segment 6 bases; nucleotides outside the gene matches: 7. Germline V gene sequence: CDR1 MNHEY, CDR2 SVGAGI. The CDR3 loop reads CASSPLTSAGELFF. CDR3 DNA: TGTGCCAGCAGCCCGCTAACTAGCGCCGGGGAGCTGTTTTTT.

The rearrangement links TRBV6-5 to TRBJ1-1; no clear D gene. Trimming pared 6 bases from V and 1 base from J, leaving 9 bases between. This CDR3 contains 13 residues. Germline V CDR1 and CDR2: MNHEY, SVGAGI. The CDR3: CASREPGNTEAFF. DNA for the CDR3: TGTGCCAGCAGGGAGCCGGGGAACACTGAAGCTTTCTTT.

The genes are TRBV5-4 and TRBJ2-3; the match to TRBD2 covers 10 bases. J gave up 4 bases and V 6 bases, and 8 bases lay outside the gene matches. This CDR3 is 15 amino acids long. Germline CDR1 and CDR2: SGHNT and YYREEE (reference sequence). The CDR3 loop is CASTKRGGLSDTQYF. The DNA of the CDR3 is TGTGCCAGCACCAAGCGGGGGGGCCTTTCAGATACGCAGTATTTT.

The V gene is TRBV27, the J gene TRBJ2-7; perhaps TRBD2 as D (6 bases). Trimming stripped 8 bases from V and 0 bases from J, with 11 bases between. Germline assignment: CDR1 MNHEY and CDR2 SMNVEV (reference sequence). The CDR3 has 13 residues. The chain's CDR3 is CASAREISYEQYF. The CDR3 DNA reads TGTGCCAGCGCACGGGAGATCTCCTACGAGCAGTACTTC.

The rearrangement joins TRBV24-1 to TRBJ1-5; 7 bases map to TRBD1. The CDR3 has 15 residues. In germline, CDR1 is KGHDR, CDR2 SFDVKD. J gave up 3 bases and V 7 bases, and 8 bases lay outside the gene matches. CDR3: CATSPATGDNQPQHF. CDR3 bases: TGTGCCACCAGCCCGGCCACAGGGGACAATCAGCCCCAGCATTTT.

This clone was counted once. The rearrangement links TRBV5-6 to TRBJ1-4; 9 positions match TRBD1. Germline V lookup: CDR1 SGHDT, CDR2 YYEEEE. CDR3 length: 15 residues. With V trimmed by 3 bases and J by 7 bases, 7 bases remained unmatched. In nucleotides, the CDR3 is TGTGCCAGCAGCTCACAGGGGGCTTCTGTTGAAAAACTGTTTTTT. This encodes CASSSQGASVEKLFF.

As concerns this clone: The sample has other DNA sequences that encode this CDR3 too. The chain employs TRBV6-5 and TRBJ2-3; 11 nucleotides line up with TRBD2. Germline V gene data show CDR1 as MNHEY and CDR2 as SVGAGI. The ends lost 6 bases at V and 1 base at J; junction bases unmatched: 0. The CDR3 spans 14 residues. CDR3 DNA: TGTGCCAGCAGGACTAGCGGGGGCACAGATACGCAGTATTTT. It encodes CASRTSGGTDTQYF.

Only a few counts were recorded for this clone. The V and J genes are TRBV18 and TRBJ1-1; D unresolved. The CDR3 is 14 residues long. V lost 1 base, J lost 1 base, and 7 bases lay in between. Germline V CDR1 and CDR2: KGHSH, LQKENI. The chain's CDR3 is CASSPLPSNTEAFF. Here the CDR3 DNA reads TGTGCCAGCTCACCACTTCCCTCGAACACTGAAGCTTTCTTT.

Only a few counts were recorded for this clone. This chain connects TRBV6-5 to TRBJ2-6; 8 nucleotides line up with TRBD1. The CDR3 consists of 14 residues. V shed 8 bases, J shed 2 bases, and the junction held 2 bases outside the gene matches. Germline CDR1 and CDR2: MNHEY and SVGAGI. The CDR3 here is CASATGAGANVLTF. CDR3 nucleotides: TGTGCCAGCGCGACAGGGGCTGGGGCCAACGTCCTGACTTTC.

The J gene is TRBJ1-5, the V gene TRBV3-1 (or the pseudogene TRBV3-2); 10 positions match TRBD1. Germline lookup yields CDR1 LGHDT and CDR2 YNNKEL (reference sequence). The CDR3 is 18 amino acids. After removal of 3 bases from V and 9 bases from J, the junction contained 17 bases not matched to a gene. The CDR3 nucleotides read TGTGCCAGCAGCCAGGGGGACAGGGGACGTAGGAGCATATGGCCCCAGCATTTT. Translated, it gives CASSQGDRGRRSIWPQHF.

Concerning this clone: Sequence at one end of the junction differs from germline and may be a read error. The chain has TRBV7-2 and TRBJ2-7; 16 nucleotides match TRBD2. The CDR3 has 16 residues. Germline-derived CDR1 and CDR2 are SGHTA and FQGNSA. DNA for the CDR3: TGTGCCAGCAGCTTAGCGGGACTAGCGGGGGGGCGGAGAGGGGACTTC. Amino acid sequence: CASSLAGLAGGRRGDF.

V gene TRBV5-1 combines with J gene TRBJ1-2; 7 nucleotides match TRBD1. V trimming: 1 base; J trimming: 4 bases; junction bases outside the gene matches: 10. Germline CDR1 is SGHRS and CDR2 is YFSETQ. This CDR3 contains 16 residues. The CDR3 DNA follows: TGCGCCAGCAGCTTGTTAACAGGGGCGGAAGGCTATGGCTACACCTTC. The encoded protein is CASSLLTGAEGYGYTF.

V is TRBV7-2 and J is TRBJ2-7; tentative D call: TRBD1 (6 bases). The CDR3 is made up of 15 amino acids. Germline loops: CDR1 SGHTA, CDR2 FQGNSA. Trimming removed 2 bases from V and 1 base from J, with 12 bases in between. This CDR3 is CASSLSETGSYEQYF. Written as DNA, the CDR3 is TGTGCCAGCAGCTTATCAGAGACAGGATCCTACGAGCAGTACTTC.

This clone turned up a few times. The V call is TRBV4-1, the J call TRBJ1-4, with 9 bases aligning to TRBD1. J gave up 8 bases and V 1 base, and 5 bases lay outside the gene matches. Per the germline V gene, CDR1 is MGHRA and CDR2 is YSYEKL. This CDR3 region has 15 residues. In DNA form, the CDR3 reads TGCGCCAGCAGCCAAGTTGGGACAGGGACGGAAAAACTGTTTTTT. It specifies CASSQVGTGTEKLFF.

This clone turned up a few times. This chain connects TRBV19 to TRBJ1-1; a possible D gene is TRBD1 (5 bases). Between the trimmed V and J ends, which lost 7 bases and 4 bases, there was a span of 16 bases. Germline V gene sequence: CDR1 LNHDA, CDR2 SQIVND (reference sequence). This CDR3 is built from 14 residues. The CDR3, as DNA: TGTGCCAGTACTAAGGGGCCCGGTAGCACTGAAGCTTTCTTT. Translation gives CASTKGPGSTEAFF. The variable domain in full, with the rest retrieved from reference TRBV19 and TRBJ1-1, is DGGITQSPKYLFRKEGQNVTLSCEQNLNHDAMYWYRQDPGQGLRLIYYSQIVNDFQKGDIAEGYSVSREKKESFPLTVTSAQKNPTAFYLCASTKGPGSTEAFFGQGTRLTVV.

The rearrangement links TRBV5-8 to TRBJ1-1, with unresolved D. The CDR3 contains 12 residues. Trimming cost V 4 bases and J 5 bases, with 9 bases left between them. Per germline, CDR1 SGHTS and CDR2 YDEGEE. CDR3 DNA sequence: TGTGCCAGCAGCCTCAGGCTTACTGAAGCTTTCTTT. It specifies CASSLRLTEAFF.

The V and J genes are TRBV10-1 and TRBJ2-1; 12 bases line up with TRBD2. Germline CDR1 WNHNN, CDR2 SYGVQD (reference sequence). The CDR3 has 14 residues. V trimming: 8 bases; J trimming: 6 bases; junction bases outside the gene matches: 5. CDR3 nucleotides: TGCGCCAGCTCGACTAGCGGGGGTATCAATGAGCAGTTCTTC. Translation gives CASSTSGGINEQFF.

J is TRBJ2-2 and V is TRBV13; 12 positions match TRBD2. CDR1 and CDR2 from the germline V gene are PRHDT and FYEKMQ (reference sequence). The CDR3 has 16 residues. V was pared by 5 bases and J by 4 bases, with 5 bases of the junction left unmatched. In DNA form, the CDR3 reads TGTGCCAGCAGCCGGACTAGCGGGGCGCGCACCGGGGAGCTGTTTTTT. Its protein product is CASSRTSGARTGELFF.